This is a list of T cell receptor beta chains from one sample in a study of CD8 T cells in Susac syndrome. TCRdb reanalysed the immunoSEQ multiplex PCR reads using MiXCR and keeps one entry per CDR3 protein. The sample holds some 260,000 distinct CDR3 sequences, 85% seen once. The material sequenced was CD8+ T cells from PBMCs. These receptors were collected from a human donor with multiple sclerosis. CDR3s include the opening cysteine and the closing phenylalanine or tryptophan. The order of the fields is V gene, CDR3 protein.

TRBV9 CASSVEGEPYEQYF
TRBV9 CASSPGGVTNEKLFF
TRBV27 CASSRGGSYNEQFF
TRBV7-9 CASSPDLIEQYF
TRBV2 CASREPLSHEQYF
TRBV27 CASRVVGGLQPQHF
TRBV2 CASPGSGITDTQYF
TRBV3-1 CASSQAVAANRDTQYF
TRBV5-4 CASSTGLAGTDTQYF
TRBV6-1 CASRRDGSYEQYF
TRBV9 CASSVGRGEQFF
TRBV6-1 CASREPGWEAEAFF
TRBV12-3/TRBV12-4 CASSRMHARNEQFF
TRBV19 CASSPKRTEAFF
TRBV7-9 CASESRDRGYNEQFF
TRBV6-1 CASSLQGRGTEAFF
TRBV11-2 CASSLRQGSTEAFF
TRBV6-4 CASSDSPGLGNEQFF
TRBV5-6 CASSGGSGRVDEQFF
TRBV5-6 CASSSGTSFYEQYF
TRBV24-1 CATSESDHHGYTF
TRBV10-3 CAIRGTGEDYGYTF
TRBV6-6 CASSYSDAYYGYTF
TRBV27 CASSRDGFGNQPQHF
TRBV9 CASSAGDRGRVNGYTF
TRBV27 CASSTSRDRVFYGYTF
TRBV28 CASSRDRGLGGYTF